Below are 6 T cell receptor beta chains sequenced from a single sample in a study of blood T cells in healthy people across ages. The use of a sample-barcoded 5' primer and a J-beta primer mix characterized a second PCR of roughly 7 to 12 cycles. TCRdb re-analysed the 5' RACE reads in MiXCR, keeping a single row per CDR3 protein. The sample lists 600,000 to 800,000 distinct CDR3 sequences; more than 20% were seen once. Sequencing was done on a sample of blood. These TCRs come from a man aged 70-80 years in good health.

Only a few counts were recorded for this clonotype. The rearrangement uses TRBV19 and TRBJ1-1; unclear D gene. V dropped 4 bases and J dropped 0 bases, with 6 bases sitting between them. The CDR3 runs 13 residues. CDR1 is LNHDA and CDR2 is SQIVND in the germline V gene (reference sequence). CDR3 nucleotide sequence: TGTGCCAGTAGTACTATCTTGAACACTGAAGCTTTCTTT. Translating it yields CASSTILNTEAFF.

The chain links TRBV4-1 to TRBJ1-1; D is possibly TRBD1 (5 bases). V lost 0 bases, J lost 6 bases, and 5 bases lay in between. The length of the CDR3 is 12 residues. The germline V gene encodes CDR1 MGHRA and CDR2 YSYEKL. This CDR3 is CASSQDRAEAFF. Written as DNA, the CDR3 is TGCGCCAGCAGCCAAGACAGGGCTGAAGCTTTCTTT.

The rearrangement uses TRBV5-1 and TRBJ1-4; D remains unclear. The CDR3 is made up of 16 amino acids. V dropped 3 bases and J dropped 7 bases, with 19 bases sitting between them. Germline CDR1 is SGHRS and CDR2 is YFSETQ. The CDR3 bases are TGCGCCAGCAGCTCGGGCCTTGTAGCGGCGACTGAAAAACTGTTTTTT. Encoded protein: CASSSGLVAATEKLFF.

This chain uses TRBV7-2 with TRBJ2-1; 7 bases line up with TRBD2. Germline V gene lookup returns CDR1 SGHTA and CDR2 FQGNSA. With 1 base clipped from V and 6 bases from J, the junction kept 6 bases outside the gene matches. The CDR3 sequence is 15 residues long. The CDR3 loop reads CASSLGGSGRNEQFF. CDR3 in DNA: TGTGCCAGCAGCTTAGGCGGGAGTGGACGCAATGAGCAGTTCTTC.

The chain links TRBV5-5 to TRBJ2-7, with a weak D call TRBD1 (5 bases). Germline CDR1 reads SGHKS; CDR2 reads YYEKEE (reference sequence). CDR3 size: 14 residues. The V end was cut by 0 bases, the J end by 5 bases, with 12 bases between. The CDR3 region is CASSLVRGKDEQYF. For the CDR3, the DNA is TGTGCCAGCAGCTTGGTAAGGGGCAAGGACGAGCAGTACTTC.

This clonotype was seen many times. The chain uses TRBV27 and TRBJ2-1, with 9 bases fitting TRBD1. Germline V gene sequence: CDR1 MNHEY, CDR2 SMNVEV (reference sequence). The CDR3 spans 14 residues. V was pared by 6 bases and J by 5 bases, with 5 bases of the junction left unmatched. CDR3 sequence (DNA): TGTGCCAGCAGCGCCGGGACAGGGCACAATGAGCAGTTCTTC. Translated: CASSAGTGHNEQFF.